This entry lists 6 T cell receptor beta chains sequenced from one sample in a study of cytomegalovirus exposure and HLA in healthy donors. This PCR relied on a set of 60 Vbeta primers and 13 Jbeta primers. Libraries were prepared by immunoSEQ multiplex PCR; TCRdb keeps only in-frame clonotypes and omits some of them. The sample has 150,000 to 170,000 clones, approximately 75% seen once. The sequencing input was PBMCs. All receptors come from a man aged 18 to 30 in good health and CMV-seronegative.

The chain combines TRBV10-3 with TRBJ2-5, with D tentatively TRBD2 (6 bases). From germline, CDR1 is ENHRY and CDR2 SYGVKD. V shed 11 bases and J shed 1 base, with 14 bases lying between them. This CDR3 spans 13 amino acids. The CDR3 loop reads CAVRDSTQETQYF. In DNA form, the CDR3 reads TGTGCCGTACGGGACTCGACCCAAGAGACCCAGTACTTC.

This chain uses TRBV7-2 with TRBJ1-1; possible D gene TRBD1, 6 bases. V lost 0 bases and J 11 bases, leaving 16 bases between the germline ends. CDR3 length: 14 amino acids. From germline, CDR1 is SGHTA and CDR2 FQGNSA. CDR3 sequence (DNA): TGTGCCAGCAGCTTAGCGAGGACGGGGCAGGGGGCTTTCTTT. It translates to CASSLARTGQGAFF.

This chain joins TRBV5-1 and TRBJ1-2; possibly TRBD1 for D (5 bases). The CDR3 is 16 amino acids. V dropped 0 bases and J dropped 4 bases, with 16 bases sitting between them. Germline V CDR1 and CDR2: SGHRS, YFSETQ. The CDR3, as DNA: TGCGCCAGCAGCTTGGCCGATGCAGGGCGAAGCTATGGCTACACCTTC. The encoded protein is CASSLADAGRSYGYTF.

The sample holds a few counts of this clone. The chain employs TRBV5-1 and TRBJ2-4; TRBD1 might be the D (6 bases). CDR3 length: 13 residues. V shed 3 bases and J shed 15 bases, with 19 bases lying between them. Germline V gene lookup returns CDR1 SGHRS and CDR2 YFSETQ. CDR3 amino acids: CASSSPRDGGPYF. The CDR3 DNA sequence: TGCGCCAGCAGCTCACCCCGGGATGGGGGCCCGTACTTC.

The DNA of the CDR3 is TGTGCCAGCAGCTGGGTCGGGGACACTGAAGCTTTCTTT. It codes for CASSWVGDTEAFF. This rearrangement joins TRBV5-5 to TRBJ1-1; no firm D call. Trimming pared 3 bases from V and 3 bases from J, leaving 9 bases between. Per germline, CDR1 SGHKS and CDR2 YYEKEE (reference sequence). The CDR3 extends over 13 amino acids. Supplemented by reference TRBV5-5 and TRBJ1-1, the full variable domain reads DAGVTQSPTHLIKTRGQQVTLRCSPISGHKSVSWYQQVLGQGPQFIFQYYEKEERGRGNFPDRFSARQFPNYSSELNVNALLLGDSALYLCASSWVGDTEAFFGQGTRLTVV.

There are a few counts of this clone. The chain recombines TRBV6-1 with TRBJ2-7; D might be TRBD1 (5 bases). V lost 5 bases to trimming and J lost 3 bases, with 14 bases between them. Germline loops: CDR1 MNHNS, CDR2 SASEGT. The CDR3 is 14 residues long. The CDR3 here is CASSPSDIGYEQYV. In DNA form, the CDR3 reads TGTGCCAGCAGTCCATCGGACATCGGCTACGAGCAGTACGTC.